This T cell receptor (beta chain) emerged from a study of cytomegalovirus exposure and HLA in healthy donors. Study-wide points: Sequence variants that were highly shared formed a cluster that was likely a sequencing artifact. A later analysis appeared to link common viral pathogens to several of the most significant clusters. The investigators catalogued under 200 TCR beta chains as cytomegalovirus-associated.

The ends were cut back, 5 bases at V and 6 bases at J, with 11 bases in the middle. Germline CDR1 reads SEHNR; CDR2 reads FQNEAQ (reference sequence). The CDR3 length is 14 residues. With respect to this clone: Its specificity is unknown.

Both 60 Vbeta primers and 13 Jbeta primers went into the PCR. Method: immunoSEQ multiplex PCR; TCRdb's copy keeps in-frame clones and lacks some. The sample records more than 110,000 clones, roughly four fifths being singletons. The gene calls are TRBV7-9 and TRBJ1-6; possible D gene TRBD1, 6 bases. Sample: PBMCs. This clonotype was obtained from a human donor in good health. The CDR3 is CASSPDRSNSPLHF. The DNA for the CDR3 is TGTGCCAGCAGCCCAGACAGGAGTAATTCACCCCTCCACTTT.